The T cell receptor beta chain described here comes from a study of blood T cell repertoires in COVID-19. The CDR3 covers 15 residues. Trimming took 7 bases from V and 3 from J, leaving 17 bases between them. CDR1 and CDR2 from the germline V gene are MNHEY and SVGAGI. Sequencing used immunoSEQ multiplex PCR; TCRdb keeps in-frame clones, though not all of them. Among over 200,000 clones listed, 70% to 90% were seen once. The chain carries TRBV6-5 and TRBJ2-3; maybe TRBD1 (6 bases). The sequence was obtained from a woman in her twenties or thirties who had recovered from COVID-19. Sequencing was performed on peripheral blood. This CDR3 is CASTEDQGITDTQYF. In DNA form, the CDR3 reads TGTGCCAGCACCGAAGATCAGGGGATAACAGATACGCAGTATTTT.